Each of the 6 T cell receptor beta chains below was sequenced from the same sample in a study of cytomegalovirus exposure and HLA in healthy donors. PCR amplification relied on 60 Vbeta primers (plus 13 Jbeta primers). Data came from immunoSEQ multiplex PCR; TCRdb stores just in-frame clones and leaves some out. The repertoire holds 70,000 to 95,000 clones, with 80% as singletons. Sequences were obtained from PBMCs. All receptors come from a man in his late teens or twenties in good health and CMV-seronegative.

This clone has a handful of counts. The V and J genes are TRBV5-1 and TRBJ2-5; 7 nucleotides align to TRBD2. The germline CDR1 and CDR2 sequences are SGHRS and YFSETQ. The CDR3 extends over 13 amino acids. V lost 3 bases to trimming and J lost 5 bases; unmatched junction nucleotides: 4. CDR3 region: CASSYGREETQYF. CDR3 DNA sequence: TGCGCCAGCAGCTACGGGCGGGAGGAGACCCAGTACTTC. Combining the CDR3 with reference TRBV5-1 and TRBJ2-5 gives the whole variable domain KAGVTQTPRYLIKTRGQQVTLSCSPISGHRSVSWYQQTPGQGLQFLFEYFSETQRNKGNFPGRFSGRQFSNSRSEMNVSTLELGDSALYLCASSYGREETQYFGPGTRLLVL.

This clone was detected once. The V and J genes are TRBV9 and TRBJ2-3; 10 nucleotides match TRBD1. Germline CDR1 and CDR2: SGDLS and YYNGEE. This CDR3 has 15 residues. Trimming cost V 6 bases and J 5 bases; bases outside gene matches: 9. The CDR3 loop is CASTPGTGDKDTQYF. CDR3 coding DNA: TGTGCCAGCACTCCGGGGACAGGGGATAAAGATACGCAGTATTTT. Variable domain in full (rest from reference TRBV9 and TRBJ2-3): DSGVTQTPKHLITATGQRVTLRCSPRSGDLSVYWYQQSLDQGLQFLIQYYNGEERAKGNILERFSAQQFPDLHSELNLSSLELGDSALYFCASTPGTGDKDTQYFGPGTRLTVL.

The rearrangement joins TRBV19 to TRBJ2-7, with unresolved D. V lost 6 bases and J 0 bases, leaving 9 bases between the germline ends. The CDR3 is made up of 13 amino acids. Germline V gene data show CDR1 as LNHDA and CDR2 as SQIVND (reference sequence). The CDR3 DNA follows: TGTGCCAGTAGAGGCGGATACTCCTACGAGCAGTACTTC. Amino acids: CASRGGYSYEQYF.

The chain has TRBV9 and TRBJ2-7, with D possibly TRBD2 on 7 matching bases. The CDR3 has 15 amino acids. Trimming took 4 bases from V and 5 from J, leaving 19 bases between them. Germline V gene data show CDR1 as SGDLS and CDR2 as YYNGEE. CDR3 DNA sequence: TGTGCCAGCAGCTGGGGGGGGGCAATCGGGGACGAGCAGTACTTC. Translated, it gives CASSWGGAIGDEQYF.

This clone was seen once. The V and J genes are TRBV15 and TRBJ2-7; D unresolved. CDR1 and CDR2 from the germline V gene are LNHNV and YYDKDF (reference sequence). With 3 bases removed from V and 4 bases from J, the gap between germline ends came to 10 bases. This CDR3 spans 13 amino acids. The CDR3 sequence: CATSSGPTYEQYF. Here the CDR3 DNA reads TGTGCCACCAGCAGTGGGCCCACATACGAGCAGTACTTC.

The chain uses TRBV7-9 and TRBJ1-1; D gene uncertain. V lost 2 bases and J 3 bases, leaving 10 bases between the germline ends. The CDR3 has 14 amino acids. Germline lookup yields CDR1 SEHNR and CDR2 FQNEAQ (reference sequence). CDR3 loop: CASSLTRQHTEAFF. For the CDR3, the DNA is TGTGCCAGCAGCTTAACCAGGCAGCACACTGAAGCTTTCTTT.